This TCR beta chain was identified during a study of T cell changes during pregnancy in multiple sclerosis. Generated by immunoSEQ multiplex PCR, the TCRdb table keeps only in-frame clones and is missing some. Among tens of thousands of clones listed, about 90% were seen once. Germline assignment: CDR1 SGHVS and CDR2 FQNEAQ. The germline V and J ends were trimmed by 1 base and 5 bases, with 11 bases remaining between them. CDR3 length equals 14 residues. This rearrangement joins TRBV7-8 to TRBJ1-1; D gene ambiguous. The sequences come from peripheral blood, collected in the second trimester of pregnancy. The sequence was collected from a female donor in good health, enrolled as a control in a pregnancy study. The DNA for the CDR3 is TGTGCCAGCAGCTTAGGAGGGAGAGGGACTGAAGCTTTCTTT. It codes for CASSLGGRGTEAFF.